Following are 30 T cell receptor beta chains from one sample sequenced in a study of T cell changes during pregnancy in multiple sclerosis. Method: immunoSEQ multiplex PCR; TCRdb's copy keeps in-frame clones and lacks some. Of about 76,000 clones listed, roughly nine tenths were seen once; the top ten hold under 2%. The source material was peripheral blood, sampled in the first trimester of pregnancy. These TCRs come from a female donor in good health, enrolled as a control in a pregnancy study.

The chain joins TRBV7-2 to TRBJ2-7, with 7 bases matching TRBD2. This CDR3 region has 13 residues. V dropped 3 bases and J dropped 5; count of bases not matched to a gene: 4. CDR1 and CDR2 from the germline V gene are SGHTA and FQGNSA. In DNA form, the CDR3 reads TGTGCCAGCAGCTTCCGGCGGGAGCACGAGCAGTACTTC. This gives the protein CASSFRREHEQYF.

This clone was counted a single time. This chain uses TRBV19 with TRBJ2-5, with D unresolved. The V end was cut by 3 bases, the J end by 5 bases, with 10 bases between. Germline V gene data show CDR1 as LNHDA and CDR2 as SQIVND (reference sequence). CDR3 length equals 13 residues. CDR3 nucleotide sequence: TGTGCCAGTAGTATGAGGAAAAGGGAGACCCAGTACTTC. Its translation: CASSMRKRETQYF.

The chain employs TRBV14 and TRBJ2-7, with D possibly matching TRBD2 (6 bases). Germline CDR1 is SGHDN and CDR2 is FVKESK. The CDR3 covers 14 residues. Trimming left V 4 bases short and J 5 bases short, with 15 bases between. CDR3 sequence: CASSLRDLFDEQYF. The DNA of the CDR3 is TGTGCCAGCAGCCTCCGGGACTTGTTTGACGAGCAGTACTTC.

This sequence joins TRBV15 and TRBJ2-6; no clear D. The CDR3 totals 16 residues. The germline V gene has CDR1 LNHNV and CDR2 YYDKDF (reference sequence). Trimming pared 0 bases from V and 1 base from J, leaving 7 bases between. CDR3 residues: CATSRDYESGANVLTF. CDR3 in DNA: TGTGCCACCAGCAGAGATTACGAGTCTGGGGCCAACGTCCTGACTTTC.

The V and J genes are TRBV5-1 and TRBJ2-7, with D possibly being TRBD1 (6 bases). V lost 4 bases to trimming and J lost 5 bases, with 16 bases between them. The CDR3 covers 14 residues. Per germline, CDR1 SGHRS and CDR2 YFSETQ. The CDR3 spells CASSPQGRGDEQYF. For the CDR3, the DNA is TGCGCCAGCAGCCCCCAAGGCAGGGGCGACGAGCAGTACTTC.

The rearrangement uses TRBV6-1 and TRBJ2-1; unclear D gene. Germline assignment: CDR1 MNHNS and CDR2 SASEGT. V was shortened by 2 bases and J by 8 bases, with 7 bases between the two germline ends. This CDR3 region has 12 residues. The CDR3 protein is CASSERNYEQFF. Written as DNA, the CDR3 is TGTGCCAGCAGTGAACGTAACTATGAGCAGTTCTTC.

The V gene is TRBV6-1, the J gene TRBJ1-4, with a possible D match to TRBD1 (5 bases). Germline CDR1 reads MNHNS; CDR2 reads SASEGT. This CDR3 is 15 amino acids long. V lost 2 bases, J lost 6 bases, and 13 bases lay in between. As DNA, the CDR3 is TGTGCCAGCAGTGAACCGTGGCAGGGCTATGAAAAACTGTTTTTT. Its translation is CASSEPWQGYEKLFF.

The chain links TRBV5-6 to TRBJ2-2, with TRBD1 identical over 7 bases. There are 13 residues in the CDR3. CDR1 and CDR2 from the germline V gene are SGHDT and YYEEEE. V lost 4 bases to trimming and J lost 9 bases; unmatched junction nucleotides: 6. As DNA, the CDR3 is TGTGCCAGCAGCCGGTGGACAGGCCGGGAGCTGTTTTTT. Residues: CASSRWTGRELFF.

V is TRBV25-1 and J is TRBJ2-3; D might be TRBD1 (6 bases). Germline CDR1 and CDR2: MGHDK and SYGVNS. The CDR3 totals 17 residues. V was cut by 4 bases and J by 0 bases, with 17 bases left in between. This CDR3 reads CASSVNKNRASTDTQYF. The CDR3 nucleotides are TGTGCCAGCAGTGTTAATAAGAACAGGGCTAGCACAGATACGCAGTATTTT.

CDR3 in DNA: TGTGCCAGCAGTTTGGTCCCCTCCGGGAGCGACGAGCAGTACTTC. This encodes CASSLVPSGSDEQYF. The chain links TRBV28 to TRBJ2-7, with D possibly TRBD2 on 6 matching bases. This CDR3 has 15 residues. Germline lookup yields CDR1 MDHEN and CDR2 SYDVKM. V lost 3 bases and J 5 bases, leaving 17 bases between the germline ends.

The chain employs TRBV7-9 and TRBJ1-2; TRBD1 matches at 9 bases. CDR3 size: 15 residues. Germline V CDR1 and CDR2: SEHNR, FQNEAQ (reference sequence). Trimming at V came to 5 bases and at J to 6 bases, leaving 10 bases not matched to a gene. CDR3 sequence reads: CASSASVWDRDGYTF. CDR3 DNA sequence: TGTGCCAGCAGCGCGTCGGTCTGGGACAGGGATGGCTACACCTTC.

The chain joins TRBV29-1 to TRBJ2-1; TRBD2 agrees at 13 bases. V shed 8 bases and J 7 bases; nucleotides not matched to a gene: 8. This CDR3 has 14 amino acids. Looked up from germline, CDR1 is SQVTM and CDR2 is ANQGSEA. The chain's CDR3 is CSSWTSGSLNEQFF. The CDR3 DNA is TGCAGCTCTTGGACTAGCGGGAGTTTAAATGAGCAGTTCTTC.

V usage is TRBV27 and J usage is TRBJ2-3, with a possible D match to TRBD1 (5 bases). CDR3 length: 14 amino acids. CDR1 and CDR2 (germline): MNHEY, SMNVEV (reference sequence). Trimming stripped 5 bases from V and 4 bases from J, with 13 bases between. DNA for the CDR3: TGTGCCAGCAGTGGGGCTTTGGCGCCAGATACGCAGTATTTT. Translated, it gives CASSGALAPDTQYF.

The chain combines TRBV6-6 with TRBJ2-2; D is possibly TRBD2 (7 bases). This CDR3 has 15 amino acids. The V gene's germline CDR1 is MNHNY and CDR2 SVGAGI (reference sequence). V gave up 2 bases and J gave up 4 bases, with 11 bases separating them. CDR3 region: CASSYGGGATGELFF. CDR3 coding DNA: TGTGCCAGCAGTTACGGGGGGGGCGCCACCGGGGAGCTGTTTTTT.

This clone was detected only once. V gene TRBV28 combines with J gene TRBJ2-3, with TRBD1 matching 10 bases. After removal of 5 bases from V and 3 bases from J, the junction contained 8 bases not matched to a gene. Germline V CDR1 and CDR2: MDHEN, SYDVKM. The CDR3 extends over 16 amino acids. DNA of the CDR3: TGTGCCAGCAGTACCCCGGGACAGGGGCTGACAGATACGCAGTATTTT. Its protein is CASSTPGQGLTDTQYF. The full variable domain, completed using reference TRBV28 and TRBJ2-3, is DVKVTQSSRYLVKRTGEKVFLECVQDMDHENMFWYRQDPGLGLRLIYFSYDVKMKEKGDIPEGYSVSREKKERFSLILESASTNQTSMYLCASSTPGQGLTDTQYFGPGTRLTVL.

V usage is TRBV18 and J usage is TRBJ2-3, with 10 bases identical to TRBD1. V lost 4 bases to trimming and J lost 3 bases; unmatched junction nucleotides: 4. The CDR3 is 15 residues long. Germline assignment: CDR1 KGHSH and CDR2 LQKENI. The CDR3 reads CASSLSGQGTDTQYF. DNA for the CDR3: TGTGCCAGCTCACTGTCGGGACAGGGGACAGATACGCAGTATTTT.

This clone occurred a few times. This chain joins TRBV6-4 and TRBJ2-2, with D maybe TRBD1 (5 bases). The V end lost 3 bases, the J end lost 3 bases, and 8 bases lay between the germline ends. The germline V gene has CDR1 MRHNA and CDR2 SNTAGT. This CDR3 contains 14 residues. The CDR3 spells CASSERGDTGELFF. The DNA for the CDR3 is TGTGCCAGCAGTGAAAGGGGTGACACCGGGGAGCTGTTTTTT.

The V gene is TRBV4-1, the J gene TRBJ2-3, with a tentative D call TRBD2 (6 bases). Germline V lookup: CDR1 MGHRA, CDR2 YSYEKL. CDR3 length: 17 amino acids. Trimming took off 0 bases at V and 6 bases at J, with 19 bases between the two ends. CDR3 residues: CASSQDVRGGRADTQYF. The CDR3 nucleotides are TGCGCCAGCAGCCAAGATGTTCGGGGAGGACGAGCTGATACGCAGTATTTT.

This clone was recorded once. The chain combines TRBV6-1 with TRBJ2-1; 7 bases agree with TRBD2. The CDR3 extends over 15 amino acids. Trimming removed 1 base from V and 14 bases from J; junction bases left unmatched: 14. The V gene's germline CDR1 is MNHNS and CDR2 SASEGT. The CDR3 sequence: CASSEDPSGDTREFF. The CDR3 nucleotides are TGTGCCAGCAGTGAAGATCCTAGCGGAGATACCCGTGAGTTCTTC.

CDR3 coding DNA: TGTGCCAGCGATCCAGGGGCCAATGGCTACACCTTC. This encodes CASDPGANGYTF. The rearrangement uses TRBV2 and TRBJ1-2; D is possibly TRBD1 (6 bases). This CDR3 has 12 residues. Germline values: CDR1 SNHLY, CDR2 FYNNEI. Between the trimmed V and J ends, which lost 8 bases and 6 bases, there was a span of 13 bases. Full variable domain (outside the CDR3, taken from reference TRBV2 and TRBJ1-2): EPEVTQTPSHQVTQMGQEVILRCVPISNHLYFYWYRQILGQKVEFLVSFYNNEISEKSEIFDDQFSVERPDGSNFTLKIRSTKLEDSAMYFCASDPGANGYTFGSGTRLTVV.

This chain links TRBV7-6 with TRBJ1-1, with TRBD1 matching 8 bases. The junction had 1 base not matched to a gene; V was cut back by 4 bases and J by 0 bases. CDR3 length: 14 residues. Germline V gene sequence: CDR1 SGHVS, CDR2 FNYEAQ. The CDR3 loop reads CASSSQGVNTEAFF. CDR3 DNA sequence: TGTGCCAGCAGCTCACAGGGGGTGAACACTGAAGCTTTCTTT.

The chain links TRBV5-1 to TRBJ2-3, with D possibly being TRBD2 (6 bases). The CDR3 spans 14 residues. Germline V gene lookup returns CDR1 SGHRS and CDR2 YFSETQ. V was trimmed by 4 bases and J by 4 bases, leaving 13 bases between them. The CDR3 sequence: CASSTGASPDTQYF. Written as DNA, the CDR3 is TGCGCCAGCAGCACGGGAGCTTCCCCAGATACGCAGTATTTT.

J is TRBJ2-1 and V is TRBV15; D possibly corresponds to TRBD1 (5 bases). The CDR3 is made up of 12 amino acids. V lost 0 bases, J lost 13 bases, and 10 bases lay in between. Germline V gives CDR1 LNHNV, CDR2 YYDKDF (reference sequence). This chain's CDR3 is CATSREGRYQFF. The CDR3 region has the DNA TGTGCCACCAGCAGAGAGGGGCGTTATCAGTTCTTC. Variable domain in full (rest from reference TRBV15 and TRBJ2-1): DAMVIQNPRYQVTQFGKPVTLSCSQTLNHNVMYWYQQKSSQAPKLLFHYYDKDFNNEADTPDNFQSRRPNTSFCFLDIRSPGLGDTAMYLCATSREGRYQFFGPGTRLTVL.

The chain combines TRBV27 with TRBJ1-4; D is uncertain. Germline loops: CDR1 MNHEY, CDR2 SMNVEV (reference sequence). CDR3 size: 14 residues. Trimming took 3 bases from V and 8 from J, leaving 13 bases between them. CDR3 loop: CASSFIPGGEKLFF. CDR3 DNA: TGTGCCAGCAGTTTTATCCCTGGAGGGGAAAAACTGTTTTTT.

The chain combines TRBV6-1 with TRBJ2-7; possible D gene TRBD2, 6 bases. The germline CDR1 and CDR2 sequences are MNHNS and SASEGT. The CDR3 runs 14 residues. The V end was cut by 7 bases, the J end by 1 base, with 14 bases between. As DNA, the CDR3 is TGTGCCAGCATCCTCGGGACTGCTTCCTACGAGCAGTACTTC. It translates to CASILGTASYEQYF.

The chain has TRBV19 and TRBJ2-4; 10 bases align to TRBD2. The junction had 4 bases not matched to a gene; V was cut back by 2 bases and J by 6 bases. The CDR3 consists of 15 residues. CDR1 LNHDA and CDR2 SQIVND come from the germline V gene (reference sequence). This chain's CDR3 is CASSIIRTSGNIQYF. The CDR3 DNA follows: TGTGCCAGTAGTATAATTCGGACTAGCGGAAACATTCAGTACTTC. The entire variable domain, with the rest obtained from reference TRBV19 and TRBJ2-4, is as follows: DGGITQSPKYLFRKEGQNVTLSCEQNLNHDAMYWYRQDPGQGLRLIYYSQIVNDFQKGDIAEGYSVSREKKESFPLTVTSAQKNPTAFYLCASSIIRTSGNIQYFGAGTRLSVL.

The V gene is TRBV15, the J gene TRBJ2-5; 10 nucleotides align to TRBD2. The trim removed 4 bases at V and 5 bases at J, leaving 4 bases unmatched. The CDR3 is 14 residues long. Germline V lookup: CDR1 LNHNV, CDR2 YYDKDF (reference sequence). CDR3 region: CATSTYSGRETQYF. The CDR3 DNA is TGTGCCACCAGCACCTATAGCGGGAGGGAGACCCAGTACTTC.

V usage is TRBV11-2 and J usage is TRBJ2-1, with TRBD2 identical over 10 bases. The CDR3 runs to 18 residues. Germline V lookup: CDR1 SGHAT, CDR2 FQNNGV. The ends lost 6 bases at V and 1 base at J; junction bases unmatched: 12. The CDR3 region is CASRELAGGKLSYNEQFF. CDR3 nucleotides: TGTGCCAGCAGAGAATTAGCGGGAGGTAAACTTTCCTACAATGAGCAGTTCTTC.

CDR3: CASSYVAGREDTQYF. DNA for the CDR3: TGTGCCAGCAGTTACGTAGCGGGACGGGAAGATACGCAGTATTTT. V is TRBV6-5 and J is TRBJ2-3, with 8 bases identical to TRBD2. The V gene's germline CDR1 is MNHEY and CDR2 SVGAGI. J gave up 5 bases and V 2 bases, and 6 bases lay outside the gene matches. This CDR3 comprises 15 residues.

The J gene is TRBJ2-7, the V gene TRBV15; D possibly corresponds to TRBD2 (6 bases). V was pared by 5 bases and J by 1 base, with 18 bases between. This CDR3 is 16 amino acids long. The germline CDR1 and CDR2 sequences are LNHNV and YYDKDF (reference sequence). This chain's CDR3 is CATSSSGGIKSYEQYF. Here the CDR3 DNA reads TGTGCCACCAGCTCGTCCGGAGGGATCAAATCCTACGAGCAGTACTTC.